This T cell receptor (beta chain) was sequenced for a study of neurological immune-mediated disorders. TCRdb used MiXCR to reprocess the 5' RACE reads, holding one entry per CDR3 protein. The sample lists 15,000 to 20,000 distinct CDR3 sequences; 14% were seen once. The CDR3 length is 15 residues. Trimming stripped 0 bases from V and 8 bases from J, with 13 bases between. Germline values: CDR1 KGHSH, CDR2 LQKENI. This clonotype was detected many times. Its antigen remains unknown. General study results and limits: HTLV-1-associated myelopathy led in TCR clonal expansion, while multiple sclerosis ranked lowest, below healthy controls. Expanded clones shared no CDR3 amino acid sequences across subjects, suggesting private repertoires in all groups.

This TCR derives from a woman in her sixties or seventies with HTLV-1-associated myelopathy (HAM/TSP). This chain uses TRBV18 with TRBJ1-4; D might be TRBD1 (6 bases). The sample was CD4+ T cells from blood. The CDR3 DNA reads TGTGCCAGCTCACCACCGGGATTGGGGGGCGAAAAACTGTTTTTT. It specifies CASSPPGLGGEKLFF.